A single TCR beta chain is shown here with its context. Data came from immunoSEQ multiplex PCR; TCRdb stores just in-frame clones and leaves some out. The sample records about 300,000 clones, around nine tenths being singletons. Participants were placed into cohorts based on the clinical history they reported. This specimen comes from a study of blood T cell repertoires in COVID-19. This CDR3 comprises 12 residues. V was trimmed by 0 bases and J by 9 bases, leaving 3 bases between them. CDR1 is SGHTA, CDR2 FQGNSA, per germline. This chain uses TRBV7-2 with TRBJ1-6; D gene ambiguous. The receptor was derived from a woman in her 30s who had recovered from COVID-19. Specimen: PBMCs or T cells enriched from blood (not recorded which). The CDR3 protein is CASSLAASPLHF. DNA of the CDR3: TGTGCCAGCAGCTTAGCGGCTTCACCCCTCCACTTT.